These T cell receptor beta chains were read from a single sample in a study of blood T cell repertoires in COVID-19. This table comes from immunoSEQ multiplex PCR, and its TCRdb copy is limited to in-frame clones, with some not included. The sample yields around 120,000 clones, approximately 79% seen once. Source material: peripheral blood. Receptor source: a man in his fifties or sixties with acute or convalescent COVID-19. Both conserved end residues are part of each CDR3. The D gene is left open where the match is weak. Clone sizes are given selectively: once, few, many, or a class where the clone is expanded.

D gene: NA
clone size: NA
J gene: TRBJ1-2
V gene: TRBV12-3/TRBV12-4
CDR3 protein: CASSLGSYGYTF
CDR3 DNA: TGTGCCAGCAGTTTAGGCAGCTATGGCTACACCTTC

D gene: TRBD1
clone size: NA
J gene: TRBJ2-7
V gene: TRBV18
CDR3 protein: CASSPLDRAGSYEQYF
CDR3 DNA: TGTGCCAGCTCACCACTTGACAGGGCTGGCTCCTACGAGCAGTACTTC

D gene: NA
clone size: NA
J gene: TRBJ1-6
V gene: TRBV11-2
CDR3 protein: CASSSNGGDSPLHF
CDR3 DNA: TGTGCCAGCAGCTCCAACGGAGGGGACTCACCCCTCCACTTT

D gene: NA
clone size: NA
J gene: TRBJ1-6
V gene: TRBV5-1
CDR3 protein: CASSLVSDSPLHF
CDR3 DNA: TGCGCCAGCAGCTTGGTATCGGATTCACCCCTCCACTTT

D gene: NA
clone size: few
J gene: TRBJ1-2
V gene: TRBV2
CDR3 protein: CASSGGSYYGYTF
CDR3 DNA: TGTGCCAGCAGCGGTGGGAGCTACTATGGCTACACCTTC

D gene: NA
clone size: once
J gene: TRBJ1-1
V gene: TRBV7-3
CDR3 protein: CASSSQGNTEAFF
CDR3 DNA: TGTGCCAGCAGCTCACAGGGGAACACTGAAGCTTTCTTT

D gene: TRBD1
clone size: once
J gene: TRBJ2-7
V gene: TRBV9
CDR3 protein: CASSPGTGHEQYF
CDR3 DNA: TGTGCCAGCAGCCCCGGGACAGGGCACGAGCAGTACTTC

D gene: NA
clone size: NA
J gene: TRBJ2-3
V gene: TRBV5-4
CDR3 protein: CASSLEGADTQYF
CDR3 DNA: TGTGCCAGCAGCTTGGAAGGAGCAGATACGCAGTATTTT

D gene: NA
clone size: NA
J gene: TRBJ2-6
V gene: TRBV6-5
CDR3 protein: CASSIVVSGANVLTF
CDR3 DNA: TGTGCCAGCAGCATCGTAGTCTCTGGGGCCAACGTCCTGACTTTC

D gene: TRBD1
clone size: NA
J gene: TRBJ2-2
V gene: TRBV18
CDR3 protein: CASSPSQGANGELFF
CDR3 DNA: TGTGCCAGCTCACCAAGCCAGGGGGCAAACGGGGAGCTGTTTTTT

D gene: TRBD1
clone size: NA
J gene: TRBJ1-4
V gene: TRBV13
CDR3 protein: CASSLYRGTNEKLFF
CDR3 DNA: TGTGCCAGCAGCCTCTACAGGGGGACTAATGAAAAACTGTTTTTT

D gene: NA
clone size: NA
J gene: TRBJ1-5
V gene: TRBV24-1
CDR3 protein: CATSDAQGPQHF
CDR3 DNA: TGTGCCACCAGTGATGCCCAGGGGCCCCAGCATTTT

D gene: NA
clone size: NA
J gene: TRBJ1-4
V gene: TRBV6-5
CDR3 protein: CASSLTETNEKLFF
CDR3 DNA: TGTGCCAGCAGTCTGACAGAAACTAATGAAAAACTGTTTTTT

D gene: TRBD1
clone size: NA
J gene: TRBJ2-1
V gene: TRBV5-5
CDR3 protein: CASSYTQGSSYNEQFF
CDR3 DNA: TGTGCCAGCAGCTACACACAGGGGAGCTCCTACAATGAGCAGTTCTTC

D gene: TRBD2
clone size: once
J gene: TRBJ2-1
V gene: TRBV24-1
CDR3 protein: CATSDLLAGATEQFF
CDR3 DNA: TGTGCCACCAGTGATTTACTAGCGGGAGCCACTGAGCAGTTCTTC

D gene: TRBD1
clone size: NA
J gene: TRBJ1-3
V gene: TRBV10-3
CDR3 protein: CAISAGGGNTIYF
CDR3 DNA: TGTGCCATCAGTGCAGGGGGTGGAAACACCATATATTTT

D gene: NA
clone size: NA
J gene: TRBJ1-2
V gene: TRBV6-5
CDR3 protein: CASSRDGTRYGYTF
CDR3 DNA: TGTGCCAGCAGTCGGGACGGGACTAGGTATGGCTACACCTTC

D gene: TRBD1
clone size: NA
J gene: TRBJ1-5
V gene: TRBV2
CDR3 protein: CASTKDRVNQPQHF
CDR3 DNA: TGTGCCAGCACGAAGGACAGGGTTAATCAGCCCCAGCATTTT

D gene: NA
clone size: NA
J gene: TRBJ1-2
V gene: TRBV6-1
CDR3 protein: CASSEPSEANYGYTF
CDR3 DNA: TGTGCCAGCAGTGAACCGTCAGAAGCTAACTATGGCTACACCTTC

D gene: NA
clone size: NA
J gene: TRBJ2-3
V gene: TRBV14
CDR3 protein: CASSHRGGDTQYF
CDR3 DNA: TGTGCCAGCAGCCACAGGGGTGGGGATACGCAGTATTTT

D gene: TRBD1
clone size: NA
J gene: TRBJ1-1
V gene: TRBV7-9
CDR3 protein: CASRGQGITEAFF
CDR3 DNA: TGTGCCAGCAGGGGACAGGGAATTACTGAAGCTTTCTTT

D gene: TRBD1
clone size: NA
J gene: TRBJ1-1
V gene: TRBV3-1/TRBV3-2
CDR3 protein: CASSQADRGAWNTEAFF
CDR3 DNA: TGTGCCAGCAGCCAAGCCGACAGGGGTGCTTGGAACACTGAAGCTTTCTTT

D gene: TRBD2
clone size: NA
J gene: TRBJ2-3
V gene: TRBV6-4
CDR3 protein: CATKSSGGGDTQYF
CDR3 DNA: TGTGCCACCAAGTCTAGCGGGGGCGGAGATACGCAGTATTTT

D gene: TRBD1
clone size: NA
J gene: TRBJ2-7
V gene: TRBV5-1
CDR3 protein: CASSLQGPPYEQYF
CDR3 DNA: TGCGCCAGCAGCTTACAGGGGCCTCCCTACGAGCAGTACTTC

D gene: NA
clone size: NA
J gene: TRBJ2-7
V gene: TRBV1
CDR3 protein: CTSSQEPASGSRSEGYEQYF
CDR3 DNA: TGCACCAGCAGCCAAGAACCGGCTAGCGGGAGTCGTTCAGAGGGCTACGAGCAGTACTTC

D gene: NA
clone size: NA
J gene: TRBJ2-7
V gene: TRBV15
CDR3 protein: CATSTAGLRNEQYF
CDR3 DNA: TGTGCCACCAGCACGGCAGGACTGAGAAACGAGCAGTACTTC

D gene: NA
clone size: NA
J gene: TRBJ1-2
V gene: TRBV19
CDR3 protein: CASRAYLRGGIDYGYTF
CDR3 DNA: TGTGCCAGTAGGGCGTATCTCCGCGGGGGAATTGATTATGGCTACACCTTC

D gene: NA
clone size: NA
J gene: TRBJ1-2
V gene: TRBV10-2
CDR3 protein: CASSEGGNYGYTF
CDR3 DNA: TGCGCCAGCAGTGAAGGGGGAAACTATGGCTACACCTTC

D gene: NA
clone size: NA
J gene: TRBJ1-5
V gene: TRBV25-1
CDR3 protein: CASSALNQPQHF
CDR3 DNA: TGTGCCAGCAGTGCCCTTAATCAGCCCCAGCATTTT

D gene: TRBD1
clone size: few
J gene: TRBJ2-2
V gene: TRBV5-4
CDR3 protein: CASSPRTGPNTGELFF
CDR3 DNA: TGTGCCAGCTCTCCTCGGACAGGCCCGAACACCGGGGAGCTGTTTTTT

D gene: NA
clone size: NA
J gene: TRBJ1-2
V gene: TRBV5-1
CDR3 protein: CASTPGRANYGYTF
CDR3 DNA: TGCGCCAGCACCCCAGGGAGGGCTAACTATGGCTACACCTTC

D gene: NA
clone size: NA
J gene: TRBJ1-1
V gene: TRBV6-4
CDR3 protein: CASSEQGNTEAFF
CDR3 DNA: TGTGCCAGCAGCGAACAGGGTAACACTGAAGCTTTCTTT

D gene: NA
clone size: NA
J gene: TRBJ1-3
V gene: TRBV6-5
CDR3 protein: CASSYSPQGEGNTIYF
CDR3 DNA: TGTGCCAGCAGTTACTCTCCACAGGGTGAAGGAAACACCATATATTTT

D gene: TRBD1
clone size: many
J gene: TRBJ2-7
V gene: TRBV29-1
CDR3 protein: CSAGTGVTEQYF
CDR3 DNA: TGCAGCGCCGGGACAGGGGTTACCGAGCAGTACTTC

D gene: TRBD1
clone size: NA
J gene: TRBJ1-6
V gene: TRBV6-5
CDR3 protein: CASSYDRDRSPLHF
CDR3 DNA: TGTGCCAGCAGTTACGACAGGGACCGTTCACCCCTCCACTTT

D gene: TRBD2
clone size: few
J gene: TRBJ2-3
V gene: TRBV2
CDR3 protein: CASSARGGASTDTQYF
CDR3 DNA: TGTGCCAGCAGTGCTCGGGGGGGAGCTAGCACAGATACGCAGTATTTT

D gene: TRBD1
clone size: NA
J gene: TRBJ2-7
V gene: TRBV7-2
CDR3 protein: CASSLGTGAGEQYF
CDR3 DNA: TGTGCCAGCAGCTTGGGGACAGGGGCCGGGGAGCAGTACTTC

D gene: NA
clone size: NA
J gene: TRBJ1-6
V gene: TRBV11-2
CDR3 protein: CASSLSQVYSPLHF
CDR3 DNA: TGTGCCAGCAGCTTAAGTCAGGTGTATTCACCCCTCCACTTT

D gene: TRBD1
clone size: NA
J gene: TRBJ1-1
V gene: TRBV5-1
CDR3 protein: CASRSGQSNTEAFF
CDR3 DNA: TGCGCCAGCAGATCGGGACAGTCGAACACTGAAGCTTTCTTT

D gene: NA
clone size: once
J gene: TRBJ1-5
V gene: TRBV2
CDR3 protein: CASALRGGQSNQPQHF
CDR3 DNA: TGTGCCAGCGCCCTTAGGGGGGGACAAAGCAATCAGCCCCAGCATTTT

D gene: TRBD2
clone size: NA
J gene: TRBJ2-3
V gene: TRBV10-1
CDR3 protein: CASSVGTSVDTQYF
CDR3 DNA: TGCGCCAGCAGTGTCGGCACTAGCGTAGATACGCAGTATTTT

D gene: TRBD1
clone size: few
J gene: TRBJ1-3
V gene: TRBV5-1
CDR3 protein: CASSQGTAGNTIYF
CDR3 DNA: TGCGCCAGCAGCCAGGGGACAGCTGGAAACACCATATATTTT

D gene: TRBD1
clone size: once
J gene: TRBJ1-1
V gene: TRBV7-9
CDR3 protein: CASSPNQGAPTETFF
CDR3 DNA: TGTGCCAGCAGCCCAAACCAGGGGGCGCCCACTGAAACTTTCTTT

D gene: TRBD2
clone size: NA
J gene: TRBJ2-1
V gene: TRBV20-1
CDR3 protein: CSASPTSGEMGAYNEQFF
CDR3 DNA: TGCAGTGCTAGTCCTACTAGCGGGGAGATGGGGGCCTACAATGAGCAGTTCTTC

D gene: NA
clone size: NA
J gene: TRBJ2-2
V gene: TRBV11-3
CDR3 protein: CASSPGSRGTGELFF
CDR3 DNA: TGTGCCAGCAGTCCCGGGTCTCGGGGCACCGGGGAGCTGTTTTTT

D gene: TRBD2
clone size: few
J gene: TRBJ2-7
V gene: TRBV6-5
CDR3 protein: CASRTSGYEQYF
CDR3 DNA: TGTGCCAGCAGGACTAGCGGCTACGAGCAGTACTTC

D gene: NA
clone size: NA
J gene: TRBJ2-6
V gene: TRBV29-1
CDR3 protein: CCVACGGPWGANVLTF
CDR3 DNA: TGCTGCGTGGCTTGTGGGGGCCCCTGGGGGGCCAACGTCCTGACTTTC

D gene: NA
clone size: NA
J gene: TRBJ2-7
V gene: TRBV4-1
CDR3 protein: CASSLQNSYEQYF
CDR3 DNA: TGCGCCAGCAGCCTTCAGAACTCCTACGAGCAGTACTTC

D gene: NA
clone size: NA
J gene: TRBJ1-1
V gene: TRBV7-9
CDR3 protein: CASSLTPGHLNTEAFF
CDR3 DNA: TGTGCCAGCAGCTTAACACCGGGACACTTGAACACTGAAGCTTTCTTT

D gene: TRBD1
clone size: once
J gene: TRBJ1-1
V gene: TRBV15
CDR3 protein: CATSEAKGTGATEAFF
CDR3 DNA: TGTGCCACCAGCGAAGCAAAAGGGACAGGGGCTACTGAAGCTTTCTTT